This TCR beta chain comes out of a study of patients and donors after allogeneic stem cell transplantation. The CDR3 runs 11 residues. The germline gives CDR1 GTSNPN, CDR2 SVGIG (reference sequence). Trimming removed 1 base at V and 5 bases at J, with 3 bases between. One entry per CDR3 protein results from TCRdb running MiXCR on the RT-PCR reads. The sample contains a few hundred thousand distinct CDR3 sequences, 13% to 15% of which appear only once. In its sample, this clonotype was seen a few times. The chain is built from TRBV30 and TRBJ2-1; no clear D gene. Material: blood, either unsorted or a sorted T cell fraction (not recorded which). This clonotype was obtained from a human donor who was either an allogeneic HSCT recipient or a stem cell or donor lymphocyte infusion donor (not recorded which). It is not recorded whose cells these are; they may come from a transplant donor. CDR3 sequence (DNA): TGTGCCTGGAGTGCGAACAATGAGCAGTTCTTC. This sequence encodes CAWSANNEQFF.